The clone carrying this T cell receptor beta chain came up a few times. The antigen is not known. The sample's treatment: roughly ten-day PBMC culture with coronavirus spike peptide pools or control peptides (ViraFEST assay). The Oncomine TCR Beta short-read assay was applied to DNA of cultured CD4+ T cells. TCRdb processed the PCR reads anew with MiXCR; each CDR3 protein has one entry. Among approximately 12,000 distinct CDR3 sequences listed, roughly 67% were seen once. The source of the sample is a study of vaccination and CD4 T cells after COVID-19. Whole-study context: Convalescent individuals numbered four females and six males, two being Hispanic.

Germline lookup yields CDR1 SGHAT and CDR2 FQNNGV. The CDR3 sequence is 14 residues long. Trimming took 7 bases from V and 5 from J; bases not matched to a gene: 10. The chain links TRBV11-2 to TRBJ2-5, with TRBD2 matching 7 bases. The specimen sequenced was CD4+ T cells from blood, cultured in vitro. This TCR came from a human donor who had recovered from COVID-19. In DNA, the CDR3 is TGTGCCAGCACCCCGACGGGAGGTGGGGAGACCCAGTACTTC. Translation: CASTPTGGGETQYF.